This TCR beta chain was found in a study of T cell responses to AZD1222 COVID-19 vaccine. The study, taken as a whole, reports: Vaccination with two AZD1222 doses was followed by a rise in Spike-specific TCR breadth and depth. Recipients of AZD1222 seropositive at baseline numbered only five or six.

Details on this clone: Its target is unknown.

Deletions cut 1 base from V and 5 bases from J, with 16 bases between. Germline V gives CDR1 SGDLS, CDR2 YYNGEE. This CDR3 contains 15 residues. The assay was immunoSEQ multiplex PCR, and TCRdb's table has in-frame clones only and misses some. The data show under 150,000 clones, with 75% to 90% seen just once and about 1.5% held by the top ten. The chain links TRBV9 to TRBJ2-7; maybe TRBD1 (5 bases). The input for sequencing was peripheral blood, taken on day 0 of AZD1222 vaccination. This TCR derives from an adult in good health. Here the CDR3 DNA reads TGTGCCAGCAGCGTAACAGCCTACCCCAGGGACGAGCAGTACTTC. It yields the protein CASSVTAYPRDEQYF.